Listed below are T cell receptor beta chains from one sample, sequenced in a study of blood T cells in healthy people across ages. Each CDR3 protein is one row after TCRdb ran MiXCR on the 5' RACE reads. The sample has 780,000 or so distinct CDR3 sequences, roughly three fifths seen once. Sequencing used blood. The receptors were sampled from a man aged 40-55 years in good health. Each CDR3 is given with its conserved first and last residue. A D gene is named only where the DNA matches it firmly. Clone size is stated in some rows and not others, as once, few, many or a class when expanded.

j_call: TRBJ2-5
clone_size: NA
v_call: TRBV27
d_call: TRBD1
cdr3_aa: CASSIDRVLGETQYF
cdr3_nt: TGTGCCAGCAGTATCGACAGGGTTTTGGGAGAGACCCAGTACTTC

j_call: TRBJ2-3
clone_size: once
v_call: TRBV2
d_call: TRBD1
cdr3_aa: CASLTGQGLTQYF
cdr3_nt: TGTGCCAGTCTTACGGGACAGGGACTCACGCAGTATTTT

j_call: TRBJ2-2
clone_size: NA
v_call: TRBV7-9
d_call: NA
cdr3_aa: CASSGGTESGTGELFF
cdr3_nt: TGTGCCAGCAGCGGAGGGACGGAATCGGGCACCGGGGAGCTGTTTTTT

j_call: TRBJ2-5
clone_size: once
v_call: TRBV5-1
d_call: TRBD2
cdr3_aa: CASSPSSGRAPETQYF
cdr3_nt: TGCGCCAGCAGCCCGTCTAGCGGGAGGGCCCCAGAGACCCAGTACTTC

j_call: TRBJ2-1
clone_size: NA
v_call: TRBV4-3
d_call: NA
cdr3_aa: CASSQGERLAPTSEQFF
cdr3_nt: TGCGCCAGCAGCCAAGGGGAGCGGCTAGCGCCGACCTCTGAGCAGTTCTTC

j_call: TRBJ2-7
clone_size: few
v_call: TRBV15
d_call: NA
cdr3_aa: CATSIGHSSYEQYF
cdr3_nt: TGTGCCACCAGCATCGGACATAGCTCCTACGAGCAGTACTTC

j_call: TRBJ2-5
clone_size: few
v_call: TRBV7-2
d_call: NA
cdr3_aa: CASRPGLRQETQYF
cdr3_nt: TGTGCCAGCAGGCCGGGACTGCGCCAAGAGACCCAGTACTTC

j_call: TRBJ2-7
clone_size: NA
v_call: TRBV20-1
d_call: TRBD1
cdr3_aa: CSARESGQGAAYEQYF
cdr3_nt: TGCAGTGCTAGAGAAAGCGGACAGGGGGCCGCGTACGAGCAGTACTTC

j_call: TRBJ2-7
clone_size: few
v_call: TRBV29-1
d_call: TRBD1
cdr3_aa: CSVGDRGLYEQYF
cdr3_nt: TGCAGCGTGGGGGACAGGGGGCTGTACGAGCAGTACTTC

j_call: TRBJ2-5
clone_size: NA
v_call: TRBV27
d_call: NA
cdr3_aa: CASNRAGETQYF
cdr3_nt: TGTGCCAGCAATAGGGCGGGGGAGACCCAGTACTTC

j_call: TRBJ2-1
clone_size: NA
v_call: TRBV12-3/TRBV12-4
d_call: NA
cdr3_aa: CATQGAGYNEQFF
cdr3_nt: TGTGCCACCCAAGGGGCGGGGTACAATGAGCAGTTCTTC

j_call: TRBJ1-2
clone_size: few
v_call: TRBV12-5
d_call: NA
cdr3_aa: CASGSNSGYTF
cdr3_nt: TGTGCTAGTGGTTCGAACTCTGGCTACACCTTC

j_call: TRBJ2-1
clone_size: NA
v_call: TRBV5-5
d_call: TRBD2
cdr3_aa: CASSLDVWASGGLEQFF
cdr3_nt: TGTGCCAGCAGCTTGGATGTTTGGGCTAGCGGGGGCCTAGAGCAGTTCTTC

j_call: TRBJ1-2
clone_size: NA
v_call: TRBV2
d_call: NA
cdr3_aa: CAIGPGTSFYTF
cdr3_nt: TGTGCCATCGGTCCCGGGACATCTTTCTACACCTTC

j_call: TRBJ2-5
clone_size: NA
v_call: TRBV15
d_call: TRBD2
cdr3_aa: CATSRDRYWGLDNEQYF
cdr3_nt: TGTGCCACCAGCAGAGATCGGTACTGGGGACTAGACAATGAGCAGTACTTC

j_call: TRBJ2-7
clone_size: NA
v_call: TRBV27
d_call: TRBD2
cdr3_aa: CASMTSGRSYEQYF
cdr3_nt: TGTGCCAGCATGACTAGCGGGAGATCTTACGAGCAGTACTTC

j_call: TRBJ1-2
clone_size: NA
v_call: TRBV27
d_call: NA
cdr3_aa: CASISWYGYTF
cdr3_nt: TGTGCCAGCATTTCATGGTATGGCTACACCTTC

j_call: TRBJ2-5
clone_size: few
v_call: TRBV5-1
d_call: NA
cdr3_aa: CASSSELEETQYF
cdr3_nt: TGCGCCAGCAGCTCCGAGCTGGAGGAGACCCAGTACTTC

j_call: TRBJ1-2
clone_size: NA
v_call: TRBV30
d_call: NA
cdr3_aa: CAAGWINYGYTF
cdr3_nt: TGTGCCGCGGGGTGGATTAACTATGGCTACACCTTC

j_call: TRBJ2-5
clone_size: few
v_call: TRBV5-6
d_call: NA
cdr3_aa: CASSLNRVTETQYF
cdr3_nt: TGTGCCAGTAGCTTGAACAGGGTCACGGAGACCCAGTACTTC

j_call: TRBJ1-2
clone_size: NA
v_call: TRBV6-2/TRBV6-3
d_call: TRBD1
cdr3_aa: CASSPGQGTSNYGYTF
cdr3_nt: TGTGCCAGCAGTCCGGGACAGGGGACTTCTAACTATGGCTACACCTTC

j_call: TRBJ1-2
clone_size: once
v_call: TRBV30
d_call: TRBD1
cdr3_aa: CAWSVDRAGYTF
cdr3_nt: TGTGCCTGGAGTGTGGACAGGGCGGGCTACACCTTC

j_call: TRBJ2-7
clone_size: NA
v_call: TRBV24-1
d_call: NA
cdr3_aa: CATSDVGDSYYEQYF
cdr3_nt: TGTGCCACCAGTGATGTAGGTGACAGTTACTACGAGCAGTACTTC

j_call: TRBJ2-5
clone_size: few
v_call: TRBV25-1
d_call: NA
cdr3_aa: CASSVAEPQETQYF
cdr3_nt: TGTGCCAGCAGTGTGGCTGAACCTCAAGAGACCCAGTACTTC

j_call: TRBJ2-7
clone_size: NA
v_call: TRBV29-1
d_call: NA
cdr3_aa: CSVEAGAGGHPQYF
cdr3_nt: TGCAGCGTTGAAGCAGGGGCAGGGGGGCATCCCCAGTACTTC

j_call: TRBJ1-3
clone_size: NA
v_call: TRBV5-1
d_call: NA
cdr3_aa: CASSLQEGSGGNTIYF
cdr3_nt: TGCGCCAGCAGCTTGCAGGAAGGTTCAGGCGGAAACACCATATATTTT

j_call: TRBJ2-7
clone_size: NA
v_call: TRBV4-3
d_call: TRBD2
cdr3_aa: CASSRLAGDHEQYF
cdr3_nt: TGCGCCAGCAGCCGACTAGCGGGAGACCACGAGCAGTACTTC

j_call: TRBJ1-1
clone_size: NA
v_call: TRBV20-1
d_call: NA
cdr3_aa: CSAMPAWEATEAFF
cdr3_nt: TGCAGTGCTATGCCCGCGTGGGAAGCCACTGAAGCTTTCTTT

j_call: TRBJ2-5
clone_size: NA
v_call: TRBV9
d_call: TRBD2
cdr3_aa: CASSVGTSGFQETQYF
cdr3_nt: TGTGCCAGCAGCGTAGGGACTAGCGGGTTCCAAGAGACCCAGTACTTC

j_call: TRBJ2-1
clone_size: few
v_call: TRBV6-6
d_call: NA
cdr3_aa: CASSPSSEQFF
cdr3_nt: TGTGCCAGCAGCCCGTCGTCTGAGCAGTTCTTC

j_call: TRBJ1-2
clone_size: NA
v_call: TRBV24-1
d_call: TRBD1
cdr3_aa: CATSDSMTGVDGYTF
cdr3_nt: TGTGCCACCAGTGATTCCATGACAGGGGTAGATGGCTACACCTTC